These 31 T cell receptor beta chains share one sample of origin, sequenced in a study of T cells in localized non-small cell lung cancer. Clones were read by immunoSEQ multiplex PCR, and TCRdb kept only the in-frame ones, dropping some. There are about 22,000 clones in the sample; 70% to 85% occur only once, and 2% to 3% lies in the top ten. Specimen: peripheral blood, collected before any cancer treatment. All receptors come from a man aged 40 to 70 with stage I lung adenocarcinoma.

J is TRBJ1-1 and V is TRBV29-1; D remains unclear. The CDR3 runs 14 residues. V was clipped by 5 bases and J by 10 bases, with 23 bases between them. CDR1 SQVTM and CDR2 ANQGSEA come from the germline V gene. The DNA for the CDR3 is TGCAGCGTTCTTCCCCTCATAGACGGGAGAGGAGCTTTCTTT. This sequence encodes CSVLPLIDGRGAFF.

V usage is TRBV10-2 and J usage is TRBJ2-1; 9 nucleotides align to TRBD2. The CDR3 has 16 residues. V shed 2 bases and J 4 bases; nucleotides not matched to a gene: 6. Germline-derived CDR1 and CDR2 are WSHSY and SAAADI. Here the CDR3 DNA reads TGCGCCAGCAGTGAGATAGGGCTAGCGGGATACAATGAGCAGTTCTTC. Amino acids: CASSEIGLAGYNEQFF.

This chain links TRBV7-2 with TRBJ1-2; 8 bases fit TRBD1. The CDR3 runs 14 residues. V gave up 4 bases and J gave up 1 base; unmatched junction bases: 2. Per the germline V gene, CDR1 is SGHTA and CDR2 is FQGNSA. The CDR3 region has the DNA TGTGCCAGCAGCTCGGACAGGGATAACTATGGCTACACCTTC. Its translation: CASSSDRDNYGYTF.

The chain couples TRBV30 to TRBJ1-4; TRBD1 matches at 8 bases. The germline gives CDR1 GTSNPN, CDR2 SVGIG (reference sequence). The V gene end was trimmed by 5 bases and the J gene end by 8 bases; junction bases not matched to a gene: 13. The CDR3 covers 15 residues. The CDR3 DNA follows: TGTGCCTGGGCAACGCCCGGACAGGGTTGGGAAAAACTGTTTTTT. Protein: CAWATPGQGWEKLFF.

CDR3 DNA sequence: TGTGCCAGCAGCGTAGGTGGAGATACGCAGTATTTT. Translation gives CASSVGGDTQYF. The rearrangement joins TRBV9 to TRBJ2-3; D unclear. V shed 0 bases and J shed 5 bases, with 4 bases lying between them. Germline V CDR1 and CDR2: SGDLS, YYNGEE. This CDR3 comprises 12 residues.

V is TRBV4-2 and J is TRBJ2-5, with no clear D. Germline CDR1 is LGHNA and CDR2 is YNFKEQ. V lost 0 bases, J lost 1 base, and 9 bases lay in between. The length of the CDR3 is 15 residues. The CDR3 loop reads CASSQDPEFQETQYF. DNA for the CDR3: TGTGCCAGCAGCCAAGATCCCGAGTTCCAAGAGACCCAGTACTTC.

This clone appeared a single time. The J gene is TRBJ2-2, the V gene TRBV11-1; 7 bases map to TRBD2. This CDR3 is 15 amino acids long. From germline, CDR1 is SGHAT and CDR2 FQDESV (reference sequence). J was trimmed by 1 base and V by 4 bases; bases with no gene match: 3. This CDR3 is CASSSSGMNTGELFF. The CDR3 DNA reads TGTGCCAGCAGCTCTAGCGGAATGAACACCGGGGAGCTGTTTTTT. Combining the CDR3 with reference TRBV11-1 and TRBJ2-2 gives the whole variable domain EAEVAQSPRYKITEKSQAVAFWCDPISGHATLYWYRQILGQGPELLVQFQDESVVDDSQLPKDRFSAERLKGVDSTLKIQPAELGDSAMYLCASSSSGMNTGELFFGEGSRLTVL.

The genes are TRBV28 and TRBJ1-5; D gene ambiguous. The germline V gene has CDR1 MDHEN and CDR2 SYDVKM. The CDR3 length is 12 residues. V was pared by 5 bases and J by 8 bases, with 10 bases between. CDR3 sequence: CASSDTLEPQHF. CDR3 sequence (DNA): TGTGCCAGCAGTGACACATTGGAGCCCCAGCATTTT.

This clone was detected only a few times. In nucleotides, the CDR3 is TGCGCCAGCAGCTTGACGGGTAGCACAGATACGCAGTATTTT. It translates to CASSLTGSTDTQYF. The gene calls are TRBV5-1 and TRBJ2-3; D remains unclear. This CDR3 comprises 14 residues. CDR1 SGHRS and CDR2 YFSETQ come from the germline V gene. V lost 1 base and J 0 bases, leaving 6 bases between the germline ends.

V usage is TRBV6-5 and J usage is TRBJ2-1; D is undetermined. Trimming left V 8 bases short and J 0 bases short, with 8 bases between. Germline V gene sequence: CDR1 MNHEY, CDR2 SVGAGI. The length of the CDR3 is 13 residues. The CDR3 loop reads CASGRNSYNEQFF. As DNA, the CDR3 is TGTGCCAGCGGACGAAACTCCTACAATGAGCAGTTCTTC.

The rearrangement uses TRBV1 and TRBJ2-1; the D call in the table, TRBD2, was not verified against the DNA. TRBV1 is a pseudogene. This CDR3 is 18 amino acids long. CDR3: CTSSQGARDSKRGNEQFF. The CDR3 nucleotides read TGCACCAGCAGCCAAGGGGCAAGGGACTCCAAAAGGGGCAATGAGCAGTTCTTC.

The chain couples TRBV6-5 to TRBJ1-1, with D unclear. Germline assignment: CDR1 MNHEY and CDR2 SVGAGI. The V end was cut by 6 bases, the J end by 0 bases, with 11 bases between. The length of the CDR3 is 14 residues. CDR3 amino acids: CASRSTAMNTEAFF. Here the CDR3 DNA reads TGTGCCAGCAGGTCGACGGCTATGAACACTGAAGCTTTCTTT.

A single count supports this clone. This chain connects TRBV28 to TRBJ1-2; TRBD1 matches 7 bases. The V gene end was trimmed by 8 bases and the J gene end by 7 bases; junction bases not matched to a gene: 10. Germline V lookup: CDR1 MDHEN, CDR2 SYDVKM. The CDR3 length is 13 residues. The CDR3 DNA follows: TGTGCCAGCGGATTGACAGGGCACCGTGGCTACACCTTC. Encoded protein: CASGLTGHRGYTF.

The gene calls are TRBV5-4 and TRBJ1-4; D is unclear. This CDR3 is 16 amino acids long. CDR1 is SGHNT and CDR2 is YYREEE in the germline V gene (reference sequence). With 2 bases removed from V and 0 bases from J, the gap between germline ends came to 11 bases. CDR3 coding DNA: TGTGCCAGCAGCTTCGATGGCACAGCAACTAATGAAAAACTGTTTTTT. This encodes CASSFDGTATNEKLFF.

By its share, this clone is medium-sized. V gene TRBV7-2 combines with J gene TRBJ1-1, with a tentative D call TRBD1 (5 bases). In germline, CDR1 is SGHTA, CDR2 FQGNSA. V dropped 0 bases and J dropped 6 bases, with 14 bases sitting between them. This CDR3 is built from 15 residues. The CDR3 coding sequence is TGTGCCAGCAGCTTAGCGCCTCAGGGTTTCGCTGAAGCTTTCTTT. Its protein product is CASSLAPQGFAEAFF.

The chain joins TRBV7-2 to TRBJ2-1, with 8 positions matching TRBD2. The germline V gene encodes CDR1 SGHTA and CDR2 FQGNSA. The CDR3 covers 15 residues. Germline trimming cut 2 bases from V and 3 bases from J; bases unmatched to any gene: 3. The CDR3 sequence is CASSLTGGGYNEQFF. CDR3 coding DNA: TGTGCCAGCAGCTTAACCGGGGGGGGCTACAATGAGCAGTTCTTC.

The CDR3: CASSDLFQGYTF. In nucleotides, the CDR3 is TGTGCCAGCTCTGACCTTTTCCAAGGCTACACCTTC. This chain joins TRBV28 and TRBJ1-2; D unclear. Germline values: CDR1 MDHEN, CDR2 SYDVKM. V was trimmed by 8 bases and J by 8 bases, leaving 15 bases between them. This CDR3 has 12 amino acids.

This chain joins TRBV5-4 and TRBJ2-7; D remains unclear. Germline-derived CDR1 and CDR2 are SGHNT and YYREEE (reference sequence). This CDR3 region has 13 residues. The germline V and J ends were trimmed by 0 bases and 5 bases, with 9 bases remaining between them. The CDR3 loop reads CASSLAHINEQYF. The CDR3 DNA reads as TGTGCCAGCAGCTTGGCACACATTAACGAGCAGTACTTC. Drawing the rest from reference TRBV5-4 and TRBJ2-7, the complete variable domain is ETGVTQSPTHLIKTRGQQVTLRCSSQSGHNTVSWYQQALGQGPQFIFQYYREEENGRGNFPPRFSGLQFPNYSSELNVNALELDDSALYLCASSLAHINEQYFGPGTRLTVT.

This clone showed up just a few times. The chain carries TRBV9 and TRBJ2-2, with 10 bases matching TRBD1. V dropped 4 bases and J dropped 2; count of bases not matched to a gene: 8. The CDR3 is made up of 17 amino acids. Germline V gives CDR1 SGDLS, CDR2 YYNGEE. This CDR3 reads CASSPPGQGINTGELFF. In nucleotides, the CDR3 is TGTGCCAGCAGCCCCCCGGGACAGGGGATTAACACCGGGGAGCTGTTTTTT. The full variable domain, with the rest looked up from reference TRBV9 and TRBJ2-2, is DSGVTQTPKHLITATGQRVTLRCSPRSGDLSVYWYQQSLDQGLQFLIQYYNGEERAKGNILERFSAQQFPDLHSELNLSSLELGDSALYFCASSPPGQGINTGELFFGEGSRLTVL.

The V gene is TRBV21-1, the J gene TRBJ2-5; TRBD1, the D gene given by the table, was not confirmed from the DNA. TRBV21-1 is a documented pseudogene. The CDR3 spans 14 residues. CDR3 nucleotide sequence: TGTGCCAGCAGCAAACGGGACAAAGGAGAGACCCAGTACTTC. Encoded protein: CASSKRDKGETQYF.

The chain couples TRBV7-8 to TRBJ2-7, with D possibly being TRBD2 (6 bases). The CDR3 has 15 amino acids. Germline V CDR1 and CDR2: SGHVS, FQNEAQ. Trimming took 1 base from V and 12 from J, leaving 22 bases between them. The chain's CDR3 is CASSLEGWRGLGRYF. The CDR3 nucleotides read TGTGCCAGCAGCTTAGAGGGTTGGAGGGGACTCGGGCGGTACTTC.

This chain joins TRBV5-4 and TRBJ2-5, with 7 bases matching TRBD2. CDR1 is SGHNT and CDR2 is YYREEE in the germline V gene (reference sequence). The length of the CDR3 is 16 residues. J was trimmed by 3 bases and V by 0 bases; bases with no gene match: 8. In DNA, the CDR3 is TGTGCCAGCAGCTTGGCCCGGGAGGCGGGAGAAGAGACCCAGTACTTC. Amino acids: CASSLAREAGEETQYF. Full variable domain (remainder filled in from reference TRBV5-4 and TRBJ2-5): ETGVTQSPTHLIKTRGQQVTLRCSSQSGHNTVSWYQQALGQGPQFIFQYYREEENGRGNFPPRFSGLQFPNYSSELNVNALELDDSALYLCASSLAREAGEETQYFGPGTRLLVL.

The V and J genes are TRBV7-9 and TRBJ2-2; 8 positions agree with TRBD1. The length of the CDR3 is 15 residues. The V gene's germline CDR1 is SEHNR and CDR2 FQNEAQ (reference sequence). V gave up 5 bases and J gave up 5 bases; unmatched junction bases: 7. The CDR3 region has the DNA TGTGCCAGCAGCCTTAATACAGGGGGGACCGGGGAGCTGTTTTTT. It encodes CASSLNTGGTGELFF.

The V gene is TRBV28, the J gene TRBJ2-2; D is ambiguous. With 5 bases removed from V and 6 bases from J, the gap between germline ends came to 10 bases. Per germline, CDR1 MDHEN and CDR2 SYDVKM. There are 13 residues in the CDR3. This CDR3 reads CASSIGGAGELFF. CDR3 coding DNA: TGTGCCAGCAGTATAGGTGGGGCCGGGGAGCTGTTTTTT.

The chain recombines TRBV4-2 with TRBJ1-6, with D tentatively TRBD1 (6 bases). From germline, CDR1 is LGHNA and CDR2 YNFKEQ. CDR3 length: 17 residues. Trimming stripped 4 bases from V and 1 base from J, with 14 bases between. As DNA, the CDR3 is TGTGCCAGCAGCCTCTTTTCGGACAGATCCTATAATTCACCCCTCCACTTT. This codes for CASSLFSDRSYNSPLHF.

The chain carries TRBV27 and TRBJ1-1; D is possibly TRBD1 (6 bases). The CDR3 runs to 12 residues. The germline gives CDR1 MNHEY, CDR2 SMNVEV (reference sequence). The ends were cut back, 5 bases at V and 4 bases at J, with 8 bases in the middle. The CDR3 nucleotides read TGTGCCAGCAGTCCCAGGGGCACTGAAGCTTTCTTT. Residues: CASSPRGTEAFF.

The rearrangement links TRBV18 to TRBJ2-1, with 8 bases lining up with TRBD1. The germline V gene encodes CDR1 KGHSH and CDR2 LQKENI. Trimming cost V 7 bases and J 7 bases; bases outside gene matches: 6. The CDR3 is made up of 13 amino acids. CDR3 region: CASLRTGLNEQFF. The CDR3 nucleotides are TGTGCCAGCTTGCGGACAGGGTTGAATGAGCAGTTCTTC.

The gene calls are TRBV27 and TRBJ1-2; D is uncertain. The CDR3 spans 13 residues. Looked up from germline, CDR1 is MNHEY and CDR2 is SMNVEV (reference sequence). V was cut by 0 bases and J by 5 bases, with 7 bases left in between. CDR3 nucleotide sequence: TGTGCCAGCAGTTTATCGGCGAGTTATGGCTACACCTTC. This translates into CASSLSASYGYTF.

The V and J genes are TRBV15 and TRBJ2-1; D is uncertain. The CDR3 loop spans 15 amino acids. Trimming left V 0 bases short and J 1 base short, with 7 bases between. The germline CDR1 and CDR2 sequences are LNHNV and YYDKDF (reference sequence). CDR3 sequence: CATSRDRNSYNEQFF. The CDR3 bases are TGTGCCACCAGCAGAGATCGGAATTCCTACAATGAGCAGTTCTTC.

The V and J genes are TRBV28 and TRBJ2-1; 7 nucleotides align to TRBD2. The V and J ends lost 5 bases and 2 bases, in that order; junction bases with no gene match: 0. This CDR3 has 13 residues. From germline, CDR1 is MDHEN and CDR2 SYDVKM. CDR3 region: CASSSGAYNEQFF. The CDR3, as DNA: TGTGCCAGCAGTAGCGGGGCCTACAATGAGCAGTTCTTC.

This chain links TRBV5-5 with TRBJ1-5; TRBD1 might be the D (5 bases). Trimming took 0 bases from V and 7 from J, leaving 11 bases between them. In germline, CDR1 is SGHKS, CDR2 YYEKEE (reference sequence). This CDR3 is 14 amino acids long. The CDR3: CASSLAGGNQPQHF. In nucleotides, the CDR3 is TGTGCCAGCAGCTTGGCCGGGGGGAACCAGCCCCAGCATTTT.